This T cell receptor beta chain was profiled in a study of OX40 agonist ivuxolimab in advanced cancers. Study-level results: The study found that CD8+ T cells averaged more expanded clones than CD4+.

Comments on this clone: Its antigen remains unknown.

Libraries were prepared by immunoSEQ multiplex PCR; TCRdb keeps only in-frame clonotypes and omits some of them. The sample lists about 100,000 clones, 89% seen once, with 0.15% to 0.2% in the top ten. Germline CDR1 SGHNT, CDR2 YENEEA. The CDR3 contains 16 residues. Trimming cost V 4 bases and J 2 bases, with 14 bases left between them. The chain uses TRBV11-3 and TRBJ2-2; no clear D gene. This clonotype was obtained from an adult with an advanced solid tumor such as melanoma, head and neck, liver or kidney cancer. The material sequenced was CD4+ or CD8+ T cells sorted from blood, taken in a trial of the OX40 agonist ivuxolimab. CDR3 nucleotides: TGTGCCAGCAGCTCGCGGCCGACTCGCAACACCGGGGAGCTGTTTTTT. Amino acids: CASSSRPTRNTGELFF.